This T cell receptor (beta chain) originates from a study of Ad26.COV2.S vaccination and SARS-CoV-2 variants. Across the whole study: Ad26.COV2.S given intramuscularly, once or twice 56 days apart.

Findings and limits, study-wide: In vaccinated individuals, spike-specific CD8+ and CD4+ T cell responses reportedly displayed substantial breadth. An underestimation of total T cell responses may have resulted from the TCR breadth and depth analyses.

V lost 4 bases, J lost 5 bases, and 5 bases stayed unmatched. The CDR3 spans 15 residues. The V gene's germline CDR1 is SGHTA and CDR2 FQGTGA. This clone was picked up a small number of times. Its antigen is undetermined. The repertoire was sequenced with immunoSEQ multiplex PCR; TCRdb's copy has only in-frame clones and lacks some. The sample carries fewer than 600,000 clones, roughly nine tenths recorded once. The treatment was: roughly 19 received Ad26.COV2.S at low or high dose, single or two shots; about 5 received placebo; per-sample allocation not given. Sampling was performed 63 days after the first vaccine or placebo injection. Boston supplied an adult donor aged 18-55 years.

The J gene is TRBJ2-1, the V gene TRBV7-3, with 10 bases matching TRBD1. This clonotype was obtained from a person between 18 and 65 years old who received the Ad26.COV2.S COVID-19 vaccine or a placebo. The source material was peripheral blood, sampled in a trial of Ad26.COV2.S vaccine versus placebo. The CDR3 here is CASSSTGGSDNEQFF. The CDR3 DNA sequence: TGTGCCAGCAGCTCGACAGGGGGCTCAGACAATGAGCAGTTCTTC.